The 20 T cell receptor beta chains below were found in one sample sequenced in a study of cytomegalovirus exposure and HLA in healthy donors. 13 Jbeta primers and 60 Vbeta primers were used for the PCR. Assay used: immunoSEQ multiplex PCR; TCRdb lists only in-frame clones, some missing. There are some 98,000 clones in the sample; 55% to 75% occur only once, and around 2.3% lies in the top ten. Sequencing was carried out using PBMCs. Source of these receptors: a man aged 45-65 years in good health and CMV-seronegative.

This clone appeared a few times. This chain joins TRBV15 and TRBJ2-3; perhaps TRBD2 as D (6 bases). The CDR3 runs 17 residues. Germline assignment: CDR1 LNHNV and CDR2 YYDKDF (reference sequence). Trimming removed 1 base at V and 2 bases at J, with 16 bases between. The CDR3 DNA reads as TGTGCCACCAGCAGAGCCCCATCTGGGGGGTTCACAGATACGCAGTATTTT. Translated, it gives CATSRAPSGGFTDTQYF. The full variable domain, in which reference TRBV15 and TRBJ2-3 provide the parts outside the CDR3, is DAMVIQNPRYQVTQFGKPVTLSCSQTLNHNVMYWYQQKSSQAPKLLFHYYDKDFNNEADTPDNFQSRRPNTSFCFLDIRSPGLGDTAMYLCATSRAPSGGFTDTQYFGPGTRLTVL.

This chain joins TRBV2 and TRBJ2-3, with 10 nucleotides matching TRBD2. The J segment lost 5 bases and the V segment lost 8 bases, leaving 4 bases of the junction unmatched. The CDR3 has 13 residues. From germline, CDR1 is SNHLY and CDR2 FYNNEI. CDR3 bases: TGTGCCAGCGGGAAGCGGGAGGGAGATACGCAGTATTTT. It is translated as CASGKREGDTQYF.

CDR3 residues: CASRLRDRGALMHF. In DNA, the CDR3 is TGTGCCAGCAGACTCCGGGACAGGGGTGCCCTCATGCATTTT. The chain is built from TRBV28 and TRBJ1-5, with 10 nucleotides matching TRBD1. Germline loops: CDR1 MDHEN, CDR2 SYDVKM. After removal of 6 bases from V and 15 bases from J, the junction contained 14 bases not matched to a gene. CDR3 size: 14 residues.

The chain couples TRBV4-1 to TRBJ2-5; a weak D match, TRBD1 (6 bases). The DNA end lines up better with TRBJ2-7; the J call may be wrong. Germline CDR1 is MGHRA and CDR2 is YSYEKL. The CDR3 loop spans 14 amino acids. The CDR3 is CASSLNPTGNEQYF. The CDR3 DNA reads TGCGCCAGCAGCCTTAATCCGACAGGTAACGAGCAGTACTTC.

The chain employs TRBV11-1 and TRBJ2-2; a weak D match, TRBD2 (5 bases). V dropped 2 bases and J dropped 3 bases, with 7 bases sitting between them. Germline V CDR1 and CDR2: SGHAT, FQDESV (reference sequence). The CDR3 consists of 14 residues. The DNA for the CDR3 is TGTGCCAGCAGCTTAAGCGGTTACACCGGGGAGCTGTTTTTT. Translated: CASSLSGYTGELFF.

The chain uses TRBV4-1 and TRBJ2-3; D is undetermined. V was trimmed by 1 base and J by 2 bases, leaving 4 bases between them. The CDR3 extends over 13 amino acids. In germline, CDR1 is MGHRA, CDR2 YSYEKL. The CDR3 loop is CASSQVLTDTQYF. CDR3 DNA sequence: TGCGCCAGCAGCCAAGTTCTCACAGATACGCAGTATTTT.

A note on this clone: The junction does not match germline at one end; this may be a read error. This specimen includes other DNA sequences encoding the same CDR3. The rearrangement uses TRBV5-4 and TRBJ2-2; TRBD2 is a possible D gene (6 bases). The CDR3 covers 16 residues. The germline V gene has CDR1 SGHNT and CDR2 YYREEE (reference sequence). CDR3: CASSLEGGKGTGELFF. The DNA for the CDR3 is TGTGCCAGCAGTTTGGAAGGAGGGAAGGGCACCGGGGAGCTGTTTTTT.

The gene calls are TRBV27 and TRBJ1-6; TRBD1 is a possible D gene (5 bases). V lost 2 bases and J lost 7, with 12 bases in between. There are 15 residues in the CDR3. Germline CDR1 and CDR2: MNHEY and SMNVEV (reference sequence). CDR3 DNA: TGTGCCAGCAGTTTAGGGGGGGAGGTGAATTCACCCCTCCACTTT. It specifies CASSLGGEVNSPLHF.

This clone has a single count. The chain combines TRBV5-4 with TRBJ2-3, with no clear D. The germline gives CDR1 SGHNT, CDR2 YYREEE (reference sequence). There are 14 residues in the CDR3. V lost 4 bases, J lost 2 bases, and 11 bases lay in between. The CDR3 region is CASSPAWATDTQYF. CDR3 DNA sequence: TGTGCCAGCAGCCCGGCGTGGGCCACAGATACGCAGTATTTT.

The chain joins TRBV2 to TRBJ2-1; TRBD2 matches 9 bases. CDR3 length: 15 residues. J was trimmed by 5 bases and V by 6 bases; bases with no gene match: 8. Per the germline V gene, CDR1 is SNHLY and CDR2 is FYNNEI. The CDR3 nucleotides read TGTGCCAGCAGGATGGGGCGGGAGGGACACAATGAGCAGTTCTTC. Protein product: CASRMGREGHNEQFF.

The chain uses TRBV27 and TRBJ2-7, with 10 nucleotides matching TRBD2. The trim removed 7 bases at V and 6 bases at J, leaving 9 bases unmatched. CDR1 MNHEY and CDR2 SMNVEV come from the germline V gene (reference sequence). This CDR3 contains 14 residues. CDR3 in amino acids: CASNIAGGGREQYF. The CDR3 coding sequence is TGTGCCAGCAATATAGCGGGAGGAGGACGCGAGCAGTACTTC.

In this sample, this clone turned up a few times. The chain recombines TRBV18 with TRBJ1-2; D gene uncertain. CDR1 KGHSH and CDR2 LQKENI come from the germline V gene. The CDR3 is made up of 16 amino acids. V lost 0 bases and J lost 3, with 14 bases in between. CDR3 amino acids: CASSPPSKPIDYGYTF. CDR3 bases: TGTGCCAGCTCACCACCGTCGAAGCCTATAGACTATGGCTACACCTTC.

The chain employs TRBV7-8 and TRBJ2-7, with D maybe TRBD2 (6 bases). The CDR3 contains 16 residues. CDR1 SGHVS and CDR2 FQNEAQ come from the germline V gene. V was shortened by 2 bases and J by 2 bases, with 16 bases between the two germline ends. The CDR3 region has the DNA TGTGCCAGCAGCTTAAGGTTGGGGACTGGGACCTACGAGCAGTACTTC. Amino acids: CASSLRLGTGTYEQYF.

The J gene is TRBJ2-7, the V gene TRBV7-6; a weak D match, TRBD1 (8 bases). V was shortened by 1 base and J by 2 bases, with 12 bases between the two germline ends. From germline, CDR1 is SGHVS and CDR2 FNYEAQ. This CDR3 spans 15 amino acids. The DNA for the CDR3 is TGTGCCAGCAGCTTAGGGACAGGGACTACCTACGAGCAGTACTTC. It codes for CASSLGTGTTYEQYF.

The chain links TRBV2 to TRBJ2-3; possibly TRBD1 for D (5 bases). The CDR3 covers 16 residues. The V gene lost 3 bases and the J gene lost 3 bases, with 16 bases spanning the gap. Germline-derived CDR1 and CDR2 are SNHLY and FYNNEI. The CDR3 DNA reads as TGTGCCAGCAGTGAGATGGCAGGGCGTTTGACAGATACGCAGTATTTT. Protein: CASSEMAGRLTDTQYF.

The chain recombines TRBV25-1 with TRBJ1-6, with a possible D match to TRBD1 (5 bases). Germline loops: CDR1 MGHDK, CDR2 SYGVNS. The CDR3 has 17 residues. The V end was cut by 3 bases, the J end by 6 bases, with 18 bases between. As DNA, the CDR3 is TGTGCCAGCAGTGAGGGCGGGGGAAAGGGAGGTAATTCACCCCTCCACTTT. Its protein product is CASSEGGGKGGNSPLHF. Looking up the rest from reference TRBV25-1 and TRBJ1-6 gives the full variable domain: EADIYQTPRYLVIGTGKKITLECSQTMGHDKMYWYQQDPGMELHLIHYSYGVNSTEKGDLSSESTVSRIRTEHFPLTLESARPSHTSQYLCASSEGGGKGGNSPLHFGNGTRLTVT.

V is TRBV19 and J is TRBJ2-2; 7 positions match TRBD1. Germline CDR1 and CDR2: LNHDA and SQIVND (reference sequence). Germline trimming cut 1 base from V and 4 bases from J; bases unmatched to any gene: 9. CDR3 length equals 17 residues. CDR3 region: CASSIAPLRGPTGELFF. The CDR3 DNA follows: TGTGCCAGTAGTATAGCTCCGTTAAGGGGGCCCACCGGGGAGCTGTTTTTT.

This chain joins TRBV28 and TRBJ2-7; tentative D call: TRBD1 (7 bases). CDR3 length: 17 amino acids. V was cut by 3 bases and J by 2 bases, with 20 bases left in between. Looked up from germline, CDR1 is MDHEN and CDR2 is SYDVKM. The CDR3 sequence: CASSLSPSQGRTYEQYF. The CDR3, as DNA: TGTGCCAGCAGTTTGTCCCCTTCACAGGGGAGGACCTACGAGCAGTACTTC. Combining the CDR3 with reference TRBV28 and TRBJ2-7 gives the whole variable domain DVKVTQSSRYLVKRTGEKVFLECVQDMDHENMFWYRQDPGLGLRLIYFSYDVKMKEKGDIPEGYSVSREKKERFSLILESASTNQTSMYLCASSLSPSQGRTYEQYFGPGTRLTVT.

In its sample, this clone was seen once. This chain connects TRBV4-2 to TRBJ1-5; 9 bases map to TRBD1. Germline CDR1 reads LGHNA; CDR2 reads YNFKEQ. This CDR3 region has 19 residues. V shed 1 base and J 4 bases; nucleotides not matched to a gene: 14. The CDR3 sequence is CASSQVGTGYLDPNQPQHF. As DNA, the CDR3 is TGTGCCAGCAGCCAAGTCGGGACAGGGTACCTTGACCCGAATCAGCCCCAGCATTTT.

This chain links TRBV6-5 with TRBJ1-1, with unresolved D. The germline CDR1 and CDR2 sequences are MNHEY and SVGAGI. Trimming took off 8 bases at V and 1 base at J, with 11 bases between the two ends. This CDR3 comprises 13 residues. The CDR3 DNA reads as TGTGCCAGCCCTCGGGATCCGAACACTGAAGCTTTCTTT. This translates into CASPRDPNTEAFF.